This T cell receptor (beta chain) derives from a study of blood T cells in healthy people across ages. The study's findings and limits: Naive CD4+ cells and diversity were both higher in long-lived donors than in aged donors.

All donors came from Russia, were Caucasian and healthy, and spanned ages about 6 to 100. Each individual donor underwent a draw of ten milliliters of peripheral blood. Trimming removed 5 bases from V and 2 bases from J, with 15 bases in between. The length of the CDR3 is 15 residues. Per the germline V gene, CDR1 is SGHTA and CDR2 is FQGNSA. A note on this clonotype: Antigen: not known.

It was with a sample-barcoded 5' primer and a J-beta primer mix that a second PCR of roughly 6 to 12 cycles was run. TCRdb used MiXCR to reprocess the 5' RACE reads, holding one entry per CDR3 protein. The sample lists roughly 1,300,000 distinct CDR3 sequences; almost 60% were seen once. Material: blood. The TCR comes from a young man in good health. The chain recombines TRBV7-2 with TRBJ1-2, with a weak D call TRBD1 (6 bases). CDR3 amino acids: CASSPWDTANYGYTF. The CDR3 region has the DNA TGTGCCAGCAGCCCCTGGGACACCGCAAACTATGGCTACACCTTC.